The entry below describes one T cell receptor (beta chain). Deletions cut 1 base from V and 5 bases from J, with 9 bases between. The CDR3 has 13 residues. CDR1 is WNHNN, CDR2 SYGVQD, per germline (reference sequence). The data belong to a study of cytotoxic CD8 clonotypes in ibrutinib-treated CLL. Whole-study context: Within the patient group, ten to twelve were relapsed/refractory and some 14 treatment-naive, and some 18 were IGHV unmutated.

Clones were read by immunoSEQ multiplex PCR, and TCRdb kept only the in-frame ones, dropping some. The table shows about 300,000 clones, with around 76% occurring only once. This clonotype originated in a human donor with chronic lymphocytic leukemia. Sequenced material: PBMCs, taken at disease progression, from a patient treated with ibrutinib. The chain joins TRBV10-1 to TRBJ2-7, with D unresolved. CDR3 in DNA: TGCGCCAGCAGTGAGTGGGATACCAACGAGCAGTACTTC. Its translation: CASSEWDTNEQYF.